This T cell receptor beta chain was sequenced in a study of CD39 and CD103 CD8 tumor-infiltrating T cells. Study overall: Repertoire comparisons were shown for four patients, including a melanoma patient. The study's findings and limits: Blood and uninvolved lymph node rarely held DP TIL clonotypes.

The germline gives CDR1 SEHNR, CDR2 FQNEAQ (reference sequence). This CDR3 comprises 14 residues. Losses at the gene ends were 4 bases for V and 3 bases for J; bases not matched to a gene: 3. About this clone itself: The antigen is unknown.

Memory CD8 T cells were sorted as CD8+CD4-CD45RA-, any CCR7 status. The table came from immunoSEQ multiplex PCR; TCRdb's copy has only in-frame clones and leaves some out. The sample records approximately 17,000 clones, around nine tenths being singletons. The sequenced sample consisted of CD8+ T cells sorted from blood. Subset indicated: total memory CD8 T cells (CD45RA-CCR7+/-) from blood or uninvolved lymph node. This TCR came from a human donor with head and neck squamous cell carcinoma. V and J are TRBV7-9 and TRBJ2-7; 10 bases agree with TRBD1. CDR3 DNA sequence: TGTGCCAGCAGCTCCGGGACAGGGGTCTACGAGCAGTACTTC. Encoded protein: CASSSGTGVYEQYF.